This T cell receptor (beta chain) derives from a study of T cell responses to AZD1222 COVID-19 vaccine. Some clones are missing from TCRdb's copy, which holds only in-frame ones; the method was immunoSEQ multiplex PCR. The data show 150,000 to 200,000 clones, with approximately 87% seen just once and under 3.5% held by the top ten. Trimming removed 0 bases from V and 9 bases from J, with 33 bases in between. The CDR3 loop spans 20 amino acids. This chain connects TRBV6-7 to TRBJ2-7; D might be TRBD1 or TRBD2, each matching 5 bases. TRBV6-7 is noted as an ORF with a role that remains uncertain. The specimen was peripheral blood, collected on day 0 of MenACWY control vaccination. The receptor was derived from an adult in good health. The CDR3 DNA sequence: TGTGCCAGCAGTTACTCGAACACAGGACTCTGGACGTTGCCGTACTTCGGGCAGTACTTC. Translation: CASSYSNTGLWTLPYFGQYF.